The table lists the clone carrying this TCR beta chain with a count of one. The antigen is not known. The data belong to a study of T cells in localized non-small cell lung cancer. The CDR3 loop spans 11 amino acids. Germline CDR1 reads MDHEN; CDR2 reads SYDVKM. V lost 4 bases to trimming and J lost 9 bases, with 8 bases between them. Measured with immunoSEQ multiplex PCR; TCRdb has only the in-frame clones, and not every one. The sample contains 25,000 to 35,000 clones, 85% to 90% of which appear only once. General study findings and limits: It was uninvolved adjacent lung that showed the highest T cell clonality, exceeding tumor. It remains possible that heterogeneity exists, since only one tumor region was sequenced.

Material: peripheral blood, obtained before any cancer treatment. This receptor was obtained from a female donor of 60 years or more with stage III squamous cell lung carcinoma. The chain employs TRBV28 and TRBJ2-3; D remains ambiguous. The CDR3 DNA sequence: TGTGCCAGCAGTTCTGCCCGGACGCAGTATTTT. As protein: CASSSARTQYF.